This T cell receptor (beta chain) appears in the sequencing data of a study of blood T cell repertoires in COVID-19. Study details: From the United States, Italy and Spain came samples of acute and convalescent COVID-19.

Profiled with immunoSEQ multiplex PCR; TCRdb holds only in-frame clones, not every one. Seen here are over 250,000 clones, about 89% observed once, and the top ten hold about 2.2%. V dropped 1 base and J dropped 3 bases, with 16 bases sitting between them. CDR1 MDHEN and CDR2 SYDVKM come from the germline V gene. The length of the CDR3 is 16 residues. This clone appeared a few times. What was sequenced was peripheral blood. The genes are TRBV28 and TRBJ2-7, with a tentative D call TRBD1 (8 bases). The sequence came from a woman in her 30s with COVID-19, enrolled during active disease. CDR3 DNA: TGTGCCAGCAGTTTATCTGGGGGGGACAGGCACTACGAGCAGTACTTC. It specifies CASSLSGGDRHYEQYF.